This T cell receptor (beta chain) was obtained from a study of radiotherapy plus CTLA-4 blockade in lung cancer. Comments on this clone: Its target is not known.

The study treated chemo-refractory metastatic non-small-cell lung cancer patients with focal radiation plus ipilimumab CTLA-4 blockade. Study-level findings and limits: TCR clones of tumor origin grew in blood after radiotherapy plus ipilimumab. Early clone dynamics of blood T cells, plus interferon-beta, reportedly predicted response best.

V lost 5 bases, J lost 7 bases, and 15 bases lay in between. The CDR3 is 15 amino acids. Germline V gene lookup returns CDR1 MNHEY and CDR2 SVGAGI. The data were produced by immunoSEQ multiplex PCR, yet TCRdb's version contains in-frame clones alone and is incomplete. The top ten hold under 3% of the sample, which has 40,000 to 55,000 clones, 70% to 80% seen once. The V gene is TRBV6-5, the J gene TRBJ1-6; tentative D call: TRBD1 (6 bases). The clonotype comes from a human donor with non-small cell lung cancer whose response to radiotherapy plus ipilimumab could not be evaluated. The starting material was peripheral blood, obtained from a patient treated with radiotherapy plus ipilimumab. In DNA form, the CDR3 reads TGTGCCAGCAGTCCCCCGAGGGGGAACAATTCACCCCTCCACTTT. Translating gives CASSPPRGNNSPLHF.